The rows below give T cell receptor beta chains drawn from one sample of a study of cytomegalovirus exposure and HLA in healthy donors. TCRdb's copy holds only in-frame clones and misses some; the assay was immunoSEQ multiplex PCR. The sample contains some 200,000 clones, over 65% of which appear only once. Sequencing input: PBMCs. Receptor source: a woman aged 50 to 60 in good health and CMV-seropositive. Both conserved end residues are part of each CDR3. The D gene is left open where the match is weak. A clone size is listed for some rows: how often the clone was seen (once, few, many), or a class if it is expanded.

V: TRBV28; J: TRBJ1-1; size: NA; D: NA; CDR3: CASSLPRATEAFF; DNA: TGTGCCAGCAGTTTACCCAGGGCCACTGAAGCTTTCTTT
V: TRBV6-1; J: TRBJ1-6; size: NA; D: TRBD1; CDR3: CASSSMGTGDSPLHF; DNA: TGTGCCAGCAGTTCGATGGGGACAGGGGATTCACCCCTCCACTTT
V: TRBV7-9; J: TRBJ2-2; size: NA; D: NA; CDR3: CSSTTEAANTGELFF; DNA: TGTTCCAGCACCACGGAGGCCGCGAACACCGGGGAGCTGTTTTTT
V: TRBV6-5; J: TRBJ1-1; size: few; D: NA; CDR3: CASSYSAGNTEAFF; DNA: TGTGCCAGCAGTTACTCGGCAGGGAACACTGAAGCTTTCTTT
V: TRBV19; J: TRBJ2-4; size: NA; D: NA; CDR3: CASSIGRVDIQYF; DNA: TGTGCCAGTAGTATAGGCAGGGTTGACATTCAGTACTTC
V: TRBV2; J: TRBJ2-1; size: NA; D: NA; CDR3: CASSIRGGSYNEQFF; DNA: TGTGCCAGCAGTATAAGGGGGGGCTCCTACAATGAGCAGTTCTTC
V: TRBV19; J: TRBJ2-5; size: NA; D: TRBD1; CDR3: CASSGTGGGETQYF; DNA: TGTGCCAGTAGCGGGACAGGGGGCGGTGAGACCCAGTACTTC
V: TRBV18; J: TRBJ2-5; size: NA; D: TRBD1; CDR3: CASSPSLTDRGETQYF; DNA: TGTGCCAGCTCACCATCTTTAACCGACAGGGGCGAGACCCAGTACTTC
V: TRBV11-2; J: TRBJ1-4; size: NA; D: TRBD1; CDR3: CASSLARTGVGKLFF; DNA: TGTGCCAGCAGCTTAGCTCGGACAGGGGTAGGAAAACTGTTTTTT
V: TRBV28; J: TRBJ1-1; size: NA; D: NA; CDR3: CASRGGGGSTEAFF; DNA: TGTGCCAGCAGGGGCGGTGGGGGGTCGACTGAAGCTTTCTTT
V: TRBV7-2; J: TRBJ2-7; size: NA; D: TRBD1; CDR3: CASSSDRGFYEQYF; DNA: TGTGCCAGCAGCTCGGACAGGGGATTCTACGAGCAGTACTTC
V: TRBV7-3; J: TRBJ2-2; size: NA; D: TRBD2; CDR3: CASSLTLGTSGDGELFF; DNA: TGTGCCAGCAGCTTAACATTGGGGACTAGCGGGGATGGGGAGCTGTTTTTT
V: TRBV9; J: TRBJ1-6; size: NA; D: TRBD1; CDR3: CASSPATGTHSPLHF; DNA: TGTGCCAGCAGCCCCGCGACAGGGACCCATTCACCCCTCCACTTT
V: TRBV23-1; J: TRBJ1-3; size: NA; D: NA; CDR3: CASSQSPQSSSGNTIYF; DNA: TGCGCCAGCAGTCAATCGCCGCAGTCATCCTCTGGAAACACCATATATTTT
V: TRBV11-2; J: TRBJ2-1; size: NA; D: TRBD2; CDR3: CASSLDSGGAYNEQFF; DNA: TGTGCCAGCAGCTTAGATTCCGGGGGGGCATACAATGAGCAGTTCTTC
V: TRBV5-4; J: TRBJ1-4; size: NA; D: TRBD1; CDR3: CASSHGMGQHVEKLFF; DNA: TGTGCCAGCAGCCATGGCATGGGACAGCATGTCGAAAAACTGTTTTTT
V: TRBV28; J: TRBJ2-3; size: NA; D: NA; CDR3: CASRPSKAGADTQYF; DNA: TGTGCCAGCAGGCCATCCAAGGCCGGGGCAGATACGCAGTATTTT
V: TRBV5-1; J: TRBJ1-1; size: NA; D: NA; CDR3: CASSLAKGMNTEAFF; DNA: TGCGCCAGCAGCTTGGCCAAGGGGATGAACACTGAAGCTTTCTTT
V: TRBV9; J: TRBJ1-5; size: NA; D: NA; CDR3: CASSVGGYQPQHF; DNA: TGTGCCAGCAGCGTAGGGGGCTATCAGCCCCAGCATTTT
V: TRBV19; J: TRBJ1-2; size: NA; D: NA; CDR3: CASSIGGKYGYTF; DNA: TGTGCCAGTAGTATTGGGGGCAAGTATGGCTACACCTTC
V: TRBV28; J: TRBJ2-3; size: few; D: TRBD2; CDR3: CASRQDAGGVVGTQYF; DNA: TGTGCCAGCAGACAGGACGCGGGGGGGGTGGTTGGTACGCAGTATTTT
V: TRBV7-7; J: TRBJ2-3; size: NA; D: NA; CDR3: CASRTTSTRSTDTQYF; DNA: TGTGCTAGCAGGACCACCTCCACCAGGAGCACAGATACGCAGTATTTT
V: TRBV11-2; J: TRBJ1-2; size: NA; D: TRBD1; CDR3: CASSPGTGLNANYGYTF; DNA: TGTGCCAGCAGCCCTGGGACAGGTCTAAATGCTAACTATGGCTACACCTTC